A selection of T cell receptor beta chains follows, all from one sample in a study of T-cell memory formation after mild COVID-19. MiXCR, run by TCRdb on the 5' RACE reads, gives a single entry per CDR3 protein. The sample includes about 430,000 distinct CDR3 sequences, roughly 18% of them seen just once. The specimen was PBMCs or a T cell subset sorted from them (not recorded which). Receptor source: a man aged 18 to 35 who had mild COVID-19 (a few samples of this study predate the infection). Cell type and time point are not known. Each CDR3 is given with its conserved first and last residue. The D gene is left open where the match is weak. Where a row states a size, it is once, few, many or the class of an expanded clone; other rows omit it.

few TRBJ1-6 TRBV9 . TGTGCCAGCAGCGTAGGTGAGACGGAGGGTTCACCCCTCCACTTT CASSVGETEGSPLHF
. TRBJ2-1 TRBV6-2/TRBV6-3 TRBD2 TGTGCCAGCGGGAGAGCGGGGGGCGACAATGAGCAGTTCTTC CASGRAGGDNEQFF
. TRBJ2-3 TRBV23-1 TRBD1 TGCGCCAGCAGCCGGAGGGACAGGACCCTCACAGATACGCAGTATTTT CASSRRDRTLTDTQYF
. TRBJ2-3 TRBV5-1 . TGCGCCAGCAGCTTGGGCTTTCAGGATACGCAGTATTTT CASSLGFQDTQYF
. TRBJ1-3 TRBV20-1 . TGCAGTGCTAGAGCACAGATCTCTGGAAACACCATATATTTT CSARAQISGNTIYF
. TRBJ2-3 TRBV20-1 . TGCAGTGCTAGAGGACTCCTCGAACCGCAGTATTTT CSARGLLEPQYF
. TRBJ2-1 TRBV18 TRBD1 TGTGCCAGCTCACCATTAATTACGGGACAGGGGTCCGATGAGCAGTTCTTC CASSPLITGQGSDEQFF
. TRBJ2-1 TRBV9 TRBD2 TGTGCCAGCAGCGTGGCTAGCGGGGGGCTGAGCTCCTACAATGAGCAGTTCTTC CASSVASGGLSSYNEQFF
few TRBJ2-3 TRBV10-3 . TGTGCCATCAGTGACAGTACGCAGTATTTT CAISDSTQYF
. TRBJ2-5 TRBV5-1 . TGCGCCAGCAGCTTGAGGCACAGAGAACAAGAGACCCAGTACTTC CASSLRHREQETQYF
few TRBJ1-5 TRBV6-6 . TGTGCCAGCAGTTACCCGGGCCAGGGCCATCAGCCCCAGCATTTT CASSYPGQGHQPQHF
few TRBJ2-1 TRBV11-3 . TGTGCCAGCAGTGCCCGCACGGCGGTTGAGCAGTTCTTC CASSARTAVEQFF
few TRBJ1-2 TRBV6-5 . TGTGCCAGCAGTTACTCAAGGAGGCATGGCTACACCTTC CASSYSRRHGYTF
few TRBJ1-4 TRBV4-1 . TGCGCCAGCAGCCGCCCCGGGGGGGTACGGAATGAAAAACTGTTTTTT CASSRPGGVRNEKLFF
. TRBJ1-6 TRBV7-2 . TGTGCCAGCAGCTTGGGGCCACCCCTCCACTTT CASSLGPPLHF
. TRBJ2-1 TRBV6-2/TRBV6-3 . TGTGCCAGCCGACTGGCCAGGGGTGAGCAGTTCTTC CASRLARGEQFF
once TRBJ2-1 TRBV6-2/TRBV6-3 TRBD2 TGTGCCACCGATACCGCAGCGGGGATCTACAATGAGCAGTTCTTC CATDTAAGIYNEQFF
. TRBJ2-1 TRBV3-1 . TGTGCCAGCAGCCAAGGCCTTAGGGGGTCCCGTAAGTATGAGCAGTTCTTC CASSQGLRGSRKYEQFF
. TRBJ2-3 TRBV4-3 TRBD1 TGCGCCAGCAGCCAAGATCTCTTGGGGACAGGGGCCACAGATACGCAGTATTTT CASSQDLLGTGATDTQYF
few TRBJ2-7 TRBV20-1 TRBD2 TGCAGTGCTAGTGGGACTAGCGGGGTCTACGAGCAGTACTTC CSASGTSGVYEQYF
once TRBJ2-4 TRBV3-1 . TGTGCCAGCAGCCAACAGGGGTCCAAAAACATTCAGTACTTC CASSQQGSKNIQYF
. TRBJ1-1 TRBV11-2 TRBD1 TGTGCCAGCAGCCCCCGGGACAGGTTCGCTTTCTTT CASSPRDRFAFF
. TRBJ1-3 TRBV6-6 TRBD1 TGTGCCAGCAGCCGGACAGGGATTGGAAACACCATATATTTT CASSRTGIGNTIYF
few TRBJ2-1 TRBV5-1 TRBD1 TGCGCCAGCAGCTTGAATTTCGGCAGGGACAGGGGTTACAATGAGCAGTTCTTC CASSLNFGRDRGYNEQFF
. TRBJ2-2 TRBV7-9 TRBD1 TGTGCCAGCAGCTCCGCTCAGGGGGCTTTCACCGGGGAGCTGTTTTTT CASSSAQGAFTGELFF
. TRBJ2-2 TRBV6-6 TRBD2 TGTGCCAGCAGGACTAGCGGGGGGGTGACCGGGGAGCTGTTTTTT CASRTSGGVTGELFF
. TRBJ2-1 TRBV10-3 TRBD1 TGTGCCATCACCCGATCCGGGACAGGAGTCAATGAGCAGTTCTTC CAITRSGTGVNEQFF
. TRBJ2-3 TRBV7-2 TRBD2 TGTGCCAGCAGCCTCGGACTAGCGGGGCCTACAGATACGCAGTATTTT CASSLGLAGPTDTQYF
few TRBJ1-5 TRBV6-6 . TGTGCCAGCAGACCTACCGGGACTGATAGCAATCAGCCCCAGCATTTT CASRPTGTDSNQPQHF
few TRBJ1-6 TRBV7-9 . TGTGCCAGCACACAAGTGGGGAATTCACCCCTCCACTTT CASTQVGNSPLHF
. TRBJ1-5 TRBV6-6 TRBD1 TGTGCCAGCAGCGACAGGGGCGGCAATCAGCCCCAGCATTTT CASSDRGGNQPQHF
. TRBJ2-2 TRBV28 . TGTGCCAGCAGTTTTCGACAGAACGGGGAGCTGTTTTTT CASSFRQNGELFF
few TRBJ2-7 TRBV10-3 TRBD1 TGTGCCATCAGTGAACGGACAGGGAGAGGCGAGCAGTACTTC CAISERTGRGEQYF
. TRBJ2-1 TRBV6-2/TRBV6-3 TRBD2 TGTGCCAGCAGTTCTCAACCGCCCCTAGCGGGGCTCTACAATGAGCAGTTCTTC CASSSQPPLAGLYNEQFF
. TRBJ2-3 TRBV20-1 . TGCAGTGCTAGGGCCCCGGGACGAGACACAGATACGCAGTATTTT CSARAPGRDTDTQYF
few TRBJ1-5 TRBV4-3 . TGCGCCAGCAGCCAGGATGACATGGGGAATCAGCCCCAGCATTTT CASSQDDMGNQPQHF
few TRBJ2-5 TRBV5-1 . TGCGCCAGCAGCTTGGAGGGGGGTGGCAAGACCCAGTACTTC CASSLEGGGKTQYF
few TRBJ2-7 TRBV6-2/TRBV6-3 TRBD1 TGTGCCAGCAGCCATGGACAGGGACAGTACTTC CASSHGQGQYF